The clone carrying this T cell receptor beta chain has at least ten counts. These data originate in a study of T cells in Graves' hyperthyroidism and ophthalmopathy. Using RNA transcripts as the source, TCR beta CDR3 regions were amplified. During a first-round RT-PCR of the TCR CDR3, the HTBI primer set was used. Via MiXCR, TCRdb re-called the multiplex PCR reads, giving one row per CDR3 protein. The top ten hold under 55% of the sample, which has under 400,000 distinct CDR3 sequences, around 20% seen once. CDR3 length: 11 residues. V lost 0 bases to trimming and J lost 9 bases, with 4 bases between them. From germline, CDR1 is SGHRS and CDR2 YFSETQ. Subjects aged 18 to 65 presented with newly diagnosed hyperthyroidism of less than 2 months' duration. Lactation, pregnancy, other autoimmune disease or uncontrolled infection led to exclusion of patients.

Sequencing used blood. This sequence joins TRBV5-1 and TRBJ2-1, with D uncertain. The sequence was obtained from a woman in her forties or fifties with Graves' hyperthyroidism. The CDR3 DNA reads as TGCGCCAGCAGCTTGGGTGTTGAGCAGTTCTTC. Protein sequence: CASSLGVEQFF.